The next 12 T cell receptor beta chains were all read from a single sample in a study of CD8+ T cells in alopecia areata. Extracted from the samples, RNA was reverse transcribed into cDNA to serve as the sequencing template. Only in-frame clones appear in the TCRdb table, and some are missing; sequencing was by immunoSEQ multiplex PCR. The data contain 110,000 to 150,000 clones, roughly 82% of them singletons. The treatment: oral pan-JAK inhibitor, 5-10 mg twice daily. The sequences come from CD8+ T cells sorted from blood, collected at week 4, from a patient treated with tofacitinib. These receptors all stem from a human donor with alopecia areata.

This chain uses TRBV9 with TRBJ2-3; 9 nucleotides match TRBD2. The CDR3 consists of 16 residues. The V gene end was trimmed by 1 base and the J gene end by 1 base; junction bases not matched to a gene: 4. CDR1 is SGDLS, CDR2 YYNGEE, per germline. In DNA, the CDR3 is TGTGCCAGCAGCGTACGGGCTAGCGGGGGCACAGATACGCAGTATTTT. Translated: CASSVRASGGTDTQYF.

The count of this clone is one. The genes are TRBV7-2 and TRBJ2-7; 9 nucleotides match TRBD2. The germline CDR1 and CDR2 sequences are SGHTA and FQGNSA. J was trimmed by 4 bases and V by 2 bases; bases with no gene match: 0. The CDR3 totals 13 residues. CDR3 nucleotide sequence: TGTGCCAGCAGCTTACTAGCGGGGTACGAGCAGTACTTC. Translating gives CASSLLAGYEQYF.

The chain couples TRBV7-2 to TRBJ2-3; no clear D. Trimming removed 1 base from V and 2 bases from J, with 10 bases in between. Germline V CDR1 and CDR2: SGHTA, FQGNSA. The CDR3 has 15 amino acids. This chain's CDR3 is CASSLEISPTDTQYF. CDR3 nucleotide sequence: TGTGCCAGCAGCTTAGAGATCAGCCCCACAGATACGCAGTATTTT.

This clone was picked up a small number of times. The chain has TRBV27 and TRBJ2-4; D gene unclear. The germline V and J ends were trimmed by 3 bases and 1 base, with 4 bases remaining between them. The CDR3 length is 13 residues. Looked up from germline, CDR1 is MNHEY and CDR2 is SMNVEV (reference sequence). CDR3 residues: CASSFRAKNIQYF. The CDR3 bases are TGTGCCAGCAGTTTTAGGGCCAAAAACATTCAGTACTTC.

This clone has only a few counts. The chain has TRBV29-1 and TRBJ2-3; D not certain. Germline assignment: CDR1 SQVTM and CDR2 ANQGSEA. Trimming pared 3 bases from V and 1 base from J, leaving 8 bases between. There are 13 residues in the CDR3. For the CDR3, the DNA is TGCAGCGTTGATGGACGGCGCACAGATACGCAGTATTTT. It specifies CSVDGRRTDTQYF.

This clone was seen only once. This chain uses TRBV29-1 with TRBJ2-1; no clear D gene. This CDR3 has 13 amino acids. V dropped 4 bases and J dropped 4 bases, with 11 bases sitting between them. Germline V gives CDR1 SQVTM, CDR2 ANQGSEA. The CDR3, as DNA: TGCAGCGTTGGCGCGGTCAGTTACAATGAGCAGTTCTTC. Amino acid sequence: CSVGAVSYNEQFF.

This clone turned up a few times. This chain connects TRBV2 to TRBJ2-7, with D possibly being TRBD2 (6 bases). Germline V gives CDR1 SNHLY, CDR2 FYNNEI. Trimming cost V 3 bases and J 0 bases, with 9 bases left between them. CDR3 length: 14 residues. CDR3 region: CASSEGLLSYEQYF. CDR3 sequence (DNA): TGTGCCAGCAGTGAGGGACTTCTCTCCTACGAGCAGTACTTC.

This chain connects TRBV19 to TRBJ1-4; the D gene is possibly TRBD1 (5 bases). The CDR3 is 16 residues long. Deletions cut 4 bases from V and 0 bases from J, with 12 bases between. The germline V gene encodes CDR1 LNHDA and CDR2 SQIVND (reference sequence). The CDR3 coding sequence is TGTGCCAGTAGTACTCCGGACATCGCAACTAATGAAAAACTGTTTTTT. Encoded protein: CASSTPDIATNEKLFF. Full variable domain (remainder filled in from reference TRBV19 and TRBJ1-4): DGGITQSPKYLFRKEGQNVTLSCEQNLNHDAMYWYRQDPGQGLRLIYYSQIVNDFQKGDIAEGYSVSREKKESFPLTVTSAQKNPTAFYLCASSTPDIATNEKLFFGSGTQLSVL.

V usage is TRBV6-6 and J usage is TRBJ2-5; D tentatively reads TRBD1 or TRBD2 (5 bases each). Germline CDR1 and CDR2: MNHNY and SVGAGI (reference sequence). This CDR3 is built from 14 residues. V was cut by 1 base and J by 0 bases, with 6 bases left in between. CDR3 sequence (DNA): TGTGCCAGCAGTTACTTGGGGGACCAAGAGACCCAGTACTTC. The encoded protein is CASSYLGDQETQYF.

V gene TRBV29-1 combines with J gene TRBJ1-2; a weak D match, TRBD1 (6 bases). Trimming left V 6 bases short and J 7 bases short, with 30 bases between. This CDR3 has 17 residues. Germline V gene sequence: CDR1 SQVTM, CDR2 ANQGSEA. The CDR3 is CSVFTRQVHISPGGYTF. The CDR3 region has the DNA TGCAGCGTATTTACGCGACAGGTCCATATTTCTCCGGGTGGCTACACCTTC.

This clone has just a few counts. The chain carries TRBV7-2 and TRBJ2-3; no reliable D call. CDR3 length: 14 residues. The germline V gene has CDR1 SGHTA and CDR2 FQGNSA. Trimming shortened V by 2 bases and J by 2 bases, and 8 bases separated the two germline ends. The CDR3, as DNA: TGTGCCAGCAGCTTATTTCGGTACACAGATACGCAGTATTTT. Residues: CASSLFRYTDTQYF.

The V gene is TRBV4-3, the J gene TRBJ2-3; D might be TRBD2 (5 bases). Germline V gene lookup returns CDR1 LGHNA and CDR2 YSLEER. Deletions cut 0 bases from V and 0 bases from J, with 13 bases between. The CDR3 loop spans 17 amino acids. CDR3 sequence: CASSQDSEIPSTDTQYF. The CDR3 DNA reads TGCGCCAGCAGCCAAGATAGCGAGATACCTAGCACAGATACGCAGTATTTT.